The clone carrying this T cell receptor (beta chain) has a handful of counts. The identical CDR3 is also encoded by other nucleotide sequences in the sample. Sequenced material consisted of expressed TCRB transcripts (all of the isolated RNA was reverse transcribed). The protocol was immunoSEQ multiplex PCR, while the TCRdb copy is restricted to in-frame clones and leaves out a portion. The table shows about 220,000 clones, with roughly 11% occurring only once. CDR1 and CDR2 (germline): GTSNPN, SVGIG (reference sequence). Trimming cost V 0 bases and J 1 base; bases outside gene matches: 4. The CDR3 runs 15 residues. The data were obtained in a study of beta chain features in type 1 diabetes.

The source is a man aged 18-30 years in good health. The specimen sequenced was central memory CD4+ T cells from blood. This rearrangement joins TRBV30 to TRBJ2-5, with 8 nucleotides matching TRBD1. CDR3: CAWSVGTGGQETQYF. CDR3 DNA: TGTGCCTGGAGTGTCGGGACAGGAGGCCAAGAGACCCAGTACTTC.